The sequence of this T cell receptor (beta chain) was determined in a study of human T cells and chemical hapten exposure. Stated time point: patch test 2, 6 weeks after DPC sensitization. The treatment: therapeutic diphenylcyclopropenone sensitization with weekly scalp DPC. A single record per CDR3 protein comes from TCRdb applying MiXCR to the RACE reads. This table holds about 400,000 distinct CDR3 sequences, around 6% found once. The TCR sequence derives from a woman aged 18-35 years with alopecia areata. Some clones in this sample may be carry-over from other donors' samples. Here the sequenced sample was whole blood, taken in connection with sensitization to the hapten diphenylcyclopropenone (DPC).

CDR3 region: CASSPGQNSNQPQHF. CDR3 in DNA: TGTGCCAGCAGTCCCGGACAAAACTCCAATCAGCCCCAGCATTTT. The rearrangement joins TRBV27 to TRBJ1-5; the D gene is possibly TRBD1 (5 bases). V shed 5 bases and J shed 3 bases, with 14 bases lying between them. The CDR3 extends over 15 amino acids. Germline V gene sequence: CDR1 MNHEY, CDR2 SMNVEV (reference sequence).